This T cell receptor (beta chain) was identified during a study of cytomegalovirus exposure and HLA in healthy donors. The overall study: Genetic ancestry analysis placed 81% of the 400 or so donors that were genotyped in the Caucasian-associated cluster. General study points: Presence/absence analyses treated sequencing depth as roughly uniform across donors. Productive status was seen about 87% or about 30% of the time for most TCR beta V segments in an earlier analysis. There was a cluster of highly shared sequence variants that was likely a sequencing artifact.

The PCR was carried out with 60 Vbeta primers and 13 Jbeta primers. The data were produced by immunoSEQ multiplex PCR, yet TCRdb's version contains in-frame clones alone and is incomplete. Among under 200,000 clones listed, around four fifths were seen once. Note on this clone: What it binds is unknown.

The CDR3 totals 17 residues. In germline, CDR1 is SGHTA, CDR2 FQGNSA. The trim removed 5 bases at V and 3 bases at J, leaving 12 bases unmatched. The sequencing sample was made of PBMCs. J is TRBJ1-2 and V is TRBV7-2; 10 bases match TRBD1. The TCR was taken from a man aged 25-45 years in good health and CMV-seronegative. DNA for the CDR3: TGTGCCAGCAGCATACAGACAGGGGGCGCTTTACACTATGGCTACACCTTC. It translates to CASSIQTGGALHYGYTF.